This T cell receptor (beta chain) was observed in a study of tumor-infiltrating lymphocytes in oesophageal squamous cell carcinoma. TCRdb re-called the PCR reads with MiXCR, one entry per CDR3 protein. The table includes about 13,000 distinct CDR3 sequences, approximately 50% detected once. There are 13 residues in the CDR3. Germline CDR1 reads SGHVS; CDR2 reads FNYEAQ. Trimming removed 1 base from V and 8 bases from J, with 11 bases in between. This chain uses TRBV7-6 with TRBJ1-2; a possible D gene is TRBD1 (5 bases). The sequence derives from a male donor with esophageal squamous cell carcinoma. Specimen: esophageal tumor tissue. The DNA of the CDR3 is TGTGCCAGCAGCTTAGAAACCCGGGGCGGCTACACCTTC. Amino acids: CASSLETRGGYTF. The whole variable domain, filled in from reference TRBV7-6 and TRBJ1-2, reads GAGVSQSPRYKVTKRGQDVALRCDPISGHVSLYWYRQALGQGPEFLTYFNYEAQQDKSGLPNDRFSAERPEGSISTLTIQRTEQRDSAMYRCASSLETRGGYTFGSGTRLTVV.